The next 4 T cell receptor beta chains were all read from a single sample in a study of CXCR3-negative and CXCR3-positive naive CD8 T cells. Study observations and caveats: CXCR3-expressing naive cells carried TRB CDR3s more hydrophobic than those of CXCR3-negative naive cells.

The antigens for these receptors are not known. The authors prepared UMI-labeled TRB cDNA libraries by 5' RACE. Reanalyzing the 5' RACE reads, TCRdb keeps one entry per CDR3 protein, without DNA. The sample holds over 95,000 distinct CDR3 sequences. Sequences were obtained from naive CXCR3+ CD8+ T cells from blood. Subset described: CD45RO-CCR7+CD27+CD95- naive CD8+ T cells expressing CXCR3 (TNR3+). The receptor set was obtained from a human donor in good health. Some clones in this sample may be carry-over from other donors' samples.

The chain combines TRBV9 with TRBJ2-7; TCRdb calls TRBD1, which cannot be checked without DNA. CDR1 and CDR2 (germline): SGDLS, YYNGEE. This CDR3 spans 13 amino acids. This chain's CDR3 is CASSAGTVYEQYF.

The V and J genes are TRBV7-8 and TRBJ2-3. CDR1 SGHVS and CDR2 FQNEAQ come from the germline V gene. This CDR3 is built from 14 residues. CDR3 residues: CASSFSGDTDTQYF.

CDR3 amino acids: CASSVTLRQGAGYGYTF. The V call is TRBV27, the J call TRBJ1-2; there is no DNA to check the TCRdb D call of TRBD1. Per germline, CDR1 MNHEY and CDR2 SMNVEV (reference sequence). The CDR3 consists of 17 residues.

The rearrangement links TRBV7-2 to TRBJ2-1. Germline lookup yields CDR1 SGHTA and CDR2 FQGNSA. The CDR3 has 14 residues. The CDR3 loop reads CASRDGSSYNEQFF.